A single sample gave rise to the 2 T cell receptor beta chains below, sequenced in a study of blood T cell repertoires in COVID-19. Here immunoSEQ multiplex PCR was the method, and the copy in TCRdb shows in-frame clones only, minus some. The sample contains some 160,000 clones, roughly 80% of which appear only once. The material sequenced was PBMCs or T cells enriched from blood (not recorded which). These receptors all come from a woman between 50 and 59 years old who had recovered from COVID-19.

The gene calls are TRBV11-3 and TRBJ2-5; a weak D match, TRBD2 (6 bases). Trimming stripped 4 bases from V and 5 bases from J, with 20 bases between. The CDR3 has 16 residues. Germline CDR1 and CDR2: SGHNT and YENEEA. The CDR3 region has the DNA TGTGCCAGCAGCTCCCTCGGGGGTAGCCCCAGCGAGACCCAGTACTTC. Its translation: CASSSLGGSPSETQYF. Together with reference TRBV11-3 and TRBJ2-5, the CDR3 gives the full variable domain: EAGVVQSPRYKIIEKKQPVAFWCNPISGHNTLYWYLQNLGQGPELLIRYENEEAVDDSQLPKDRFSAERLKGVDSTLKIQPAELGDSAVYLCASSSLGGSPSETQYFGPGTRLLVL.

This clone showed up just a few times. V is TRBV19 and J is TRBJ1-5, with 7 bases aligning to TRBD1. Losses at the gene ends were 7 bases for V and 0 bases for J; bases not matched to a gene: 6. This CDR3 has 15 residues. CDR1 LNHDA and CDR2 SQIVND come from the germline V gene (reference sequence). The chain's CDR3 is CASTQTGTSNQPQHF. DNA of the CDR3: TGTGCCAGTACCCAGACAGGGACTAGCAATCAGCCCCAGCATTTT.